These 23 T cell receptor beta chains share one sample of origin, sequenced in a study of T cell responses to AZD1222 COVID-19 vaccine. Some clones are missing from TCRdb's copy, which holds only in-frame ones; the method was immunoSEQ multiplex PCR. The sample contains 150,000 to 200,000 clones, approximately 90% of which appear only once. Sequenced material: peripheral blood, taken 28 days after the second AZD1222 dose. These receptors were taken from an adult who received the AZD1222 COVID-19 vaccine.

The chain joins TRBV7-6 to TRBJ2-7, with D possibly being TRBD1 or TRBD2 (5 bases each). V was cut by 5 bases and J by 2 bases, with 16 bases left in between. This CDR3 is built from 15 residues. Per germline, CDR1 SGHVS and CDR2 FNYEAQ. CDR3: CASSPTGRSTYEQYF. The DNA for the CDR3 is TGTGCCAGCAGCCCCACGGGACGATCCACCTACGAGCAGTACTTC. Full variable domain (missing parts from reference TRBV7-6 and TRBJ2-7): GAGVSQSPRYKVTKRGQDVALRCDPISGHVSLYWYRQALGQGPEFLTYFNYEAQQDKSGLPNDRFSAERPEGSISTLTIQRTEQRDSAMYRCASSPTGRSTYEQYFGPGTRLTVT.

The chain uses TRBV19 and TRBJ2-2, with TRBD1 matching over 9 bases. This CDR3 is built from 14 residues. V trimming: 10 bases; J trimming: 5 bases; junction bases outside the gene matches: 8. Germline CDR1 and CDR2: LNHDA and SQIVND (reference sequence). Written as DNA, the CDR3 is TGTGCCACTTGGGGGACAGGGAAAACCGGGGAGCTGTTTTTT. Translated: CATWGTGKTGELFF.

The V and J genes are TRBV3-1 (or the pseudogene TRBV3-2) and TRBJ1-4; 8 nucleotides match TRBD1. The CDR3 length is 14 residues. Losses at the gene ends were 1 base for V and 5 bases for J; bases not matched to a gene: 0. Germline CDR1 is LGHDT and CDR2 is YNNKEL (reference sequence). CDR3 nucleotide sequence: TGTGCCAGCAGCCAAGGGACAGGGAATGAAAAACTGTTTTTT. It translates to CASSQGTGNEKLFF.

The rearrangement uses TRBV28 and TRBJ1-5; weak D call: TRBD1 (5 bases). Trimming stripped 3 bases from V and 5 bases from J, with 11 bases between. This CDR3 is 14 amino acids long. Germline loops: CDR1 MDHEN, CDR2 SYDVKM. This CDR3 reads CASSLSRVDQPQHF. The CDR3 coding sequence is TGTGCCAGCAGTTTGTCCAGGGTAGATCAGCCCCAGCATTTT.

The genes are TRBV3-1 (or the pseudogene TRBV3-2) and TRBJ2-1; 7 nucleotides align to TRBD2. The CDR3 spans 13 residues. After removal of 9 bases from V and 10 bases from J, the junction contained 12 bases not matched to a gene. The germline V gene has CDR1 LGHDT and CDR2 YNNKEL (reference sequence). CDR3 DNA: TGTGCCAGACAAGCGGGAATCCGAAGGGAGCAGTTCTTC. Amino acid sequence: CARQAGIRREQFF.

The chain links TRBV4-3 to TRBJ1-3; 9 bases are shared with TRBD1. The trim removed 0 bases at V and 4 bases at J, leaving 7 bases unmatched. CDR3 length: 17 amino acids. Germline V gene lookup returns CDR1 LGHNA and CDR2 YSLEER. This CDR3 is CASSQDGAGQGGNTIYF. As DNA, the CDR3 is TGCGCCAGCAGCCAAGATGGTGCGGGACAGGGAGGAAACACCATATATTTT.

This clone was found a few times. The chain combines TRBV10-3 with TRBJ1-5, with 7 bases identical to TRBD1. CDR1 and CDR2 (germline): ENHRY, SYGVKD. V was clipped by 2 bases and J by 1 base; unmatched bases: 5. The CDR3 totals 16 residues. The CDR3 protein is CAISENRGESNQPQHF. Here the CDR3 DNA reads TGTGCCATCAGTGAGAACAGGGGAGAAAGCAATCAGCCCCAGCATTTT.

Of note for this clone: An end of the junction differs from the germline gene, which may be a read error. In DNA form, the CDR3 reads TGTGCCAGCAATGACGCGAAGGGACAGGGGAGGGGAAATGAGCAGTTCTTC. It yields the protein CASNDAKGQGRGNEQFF. J is TRBJ2-1 and V is TRBV6-4; 10 bases agree with TRBD1. The CDR3 runs to 17 residues. Germline values: CDR1 MRHNA, CDR2 SNTAGT.

V usage is TRBV7-6 and J usage is TRBJ2-3; unclear D gene. This CDR3 has 12 residues. The germline V gene encodes CDR1 SGHVS and CDR2 FNYEAQ. Trimming removed 5 bases at V and 1 base at J, with 4 bases between. CDR3 in DNA: TGTGCCAGCAGCCGGGGCACAGATACGCAGTATTTT. Translated, it gives CASSRGTDTQYF.

The rearrangement links TRBV7-8 to TRBJ1-4, with a tentative D call TRBD1 (6 bases). This CDR3 is 17 amino acids long. The V gene's germline CDR1 is SGHVS and CDR2 FQNEAQ. Trimming left V 4 bases short and J 2 bases short, with 17 bases between. This CDR3 reads CASSSKGGGRTNEKLFF. The CDR3 DNA follows: TGTGCCAGCAGCTCTAAAGGGGGAGGGAGGACTAATGAAAAACTGTTTTTT.

The V call is TRBV5-4, the J call TRBJ2-5; D is possibly TRBD2 (6 bases). V lost 0 bases and J 7 bases, leaving 13 bases between the germline ends. Germline V gene data show CDR1 as SGHNT and CDR2 as YYREEE (reference sequence). This CDR3 comprises 14 residues. The DNA for the CDR3 is TGTGCCAGCAGCTTGGCCGGAGAGGGAGGGACCCAGTACTTC. It encodes CASSLAGEGGTQYF. Looking up the rest from reference TRBV5-4 and TRBJ2-5 gives the full variable domain: ETGVTQSPTHLIKTRGQQVTLRCSSQSGHNTVSWYQQALGQGPQFIFQYYREEENGRGNFPPRFSGLQFPNYSSELNVNALELDDSALYLCASSLAGEGGTQYFGPGTRLLVL.

This clone was picked up one time. The chain couples TRBV4-3 to TRBJ1-4, with D hard to call. Trimming cost V 0 bases and J 8 bases, with 13 bases left between them. CDR1 is LGHNA and CDR2 is YSLEER in the germline V gene. The CDR3 length is 15 residues. The CDR3 DNA reads as TGCGCCAGCAGCCAAGATCCCACCTCGGGGGAAAAACTGTTTTTT. Amino acid sequence: CASSQDPTSGEKLFF.

This sequence joins TRBV19 and TRBJ1-1, with D hard to call. Germline assignment: CDR1 LNHDA and CDR2 SQIVND (reference sequence). V shed 8 bases and J shed 5 bases, with 15 bases lying between them. CDR3 length: 13 residues. This CDR3 reads CASSPEGRTEAFF. In DNA form, the CDR3 reads TGTGCCAGTTCACCTGAGGGTAGGACTGAAGCTTTCTTT.

J is TRBJ2-1 and V is TRBV5-1; possibly TRBD1 for D (6 bases). CDR1 and CDR2 from the germline V gene are SGHRS and YFSETQ. The V end was cut by 0 bases, the J end by 8 bases, with 15 bases between. The CDR3 spans 15 residues. As DNA, the CDR3 is TGCGCCAGCAGCTTGGAGGGCAGGGGTATCGATGAGCAGTTCTTC. Its protein product is CASSLEGRGIDEQFF.

This clone was recorded once. This rearrangement joins TRBV4-3 to TRBJ2-2, with 9 bases fitting TRBD1. J was trimmed by 7 bases and V by 4 bases; bases with no gene match: 4. The CDR3 loop spans 14 amino acids. From germline, CDR1 is LGHNA and CDR2 YSLEER. CDR3 loop: CASSRGQGNGELFF. The CDR3 DNA is TGCGCCAGCAGCCGAGGACAGGGGAACGGGGAGCTGTTTTTT.

This clone was seen just once. This chain joins TRBV11-2 and TRBJ2-1; 8 bases map to TRBD2. V gave up 5 bases and J gave up 6 bases; unmatched junction bases: 15. Germline V gene sequence: CDR1 SGHAT, CDR2 FQNNGV. The CDR3 has 17 residues. This CDR3 is CASSLLGGGKGGNEQFF. DNA of the CDR3: TGTGCCAGCAGCCTGCTCGGGGGGGGCAAAGGAGGCAATGAGCAGTTCTTC.

The rearrangement joins TRBV4-2 to TRBJ1-4, with a weak D call TRBD1 (5 bases). Germline CDR1 is LGHNA and CDR2 is YNFKEQ. The CDR3 has 17 residues. V dropped 1 base and J dropped 2 bases, with 14 bases sitting between them. The CDR3 is CASSQGDRTSTNEKLFF. CDR3 sequence (DNA): TGTGCCAGCAGCCAAGGTGACAGAACCTCCACTAATGAAAAACTGTTTTTT.

The chain recombines TRBV7-9 with TRBJ1-4; TRBD1 aligns across 7 bases. This CDR3 comprises 15 residues. The V and J ends lost 5 bases and 8 bases, in that order; junction bases with no gene match: 11. Germline-derived CDR1 and CDR2 are SEHNR and FQNEAQ (reference sequence). The CDR3 bases are TGTGCCAGCAGCCCTCGACAGGGCTGGGGGGAAAAACTGTTTTTT. Encoded protein: CASSPRQGWGEKLFF.

The chain employs TRBV11-1 and TRBJ2-1; D tentatively reads TRBD1 or TRBD2 (5 bases each). Germline V lookup: CDR1 SGHAT, CDR2 FQDESV (reference sequence). Trimming removed 5 bases from V and 9 bases from J, with 14 bases in between. The CDR3 is 13 amino acids. The CDR3 nucleotides are TGTGCCAGCAGCGCCCGGGACCACGGTGAGCAGTTCTTC. This codes for CASSARDHGEQFF.

The chain combines TRBV19 with TRBJ2-3; no reliable D call. CDR1 is LNHDA, CDR2 SQIVND, per germline (reference sequence). This CDR3 comprises 12 residues. The V gene lost 7 bases and the J gene lost 4 bases, with 9 bases spanning the gap. The CDR3 spells CASTDLADTQYF. The CDR3 nucleotides are TGTGCCAGTACCGACTTGGCAGATACGCAGTATTTT.

The V gene is TRBV11-2, the J gene TRBJ2-4; possible D gene TRBD2, 6 bases. The CDR3 consists of 15 residues. V was clipped by 5 bases and J by 5 bases, with 16 bases between them. Germline CDR1 and CDR2: SGHAT and FQNNGV. The CDR3 DNA reads as TGTGCCAGCAGCCAGATATTGGACTATCAAAACATTCAGTACTTC. Its protein product is CASSQILDYQNIQYF. The complete variable domain, with remaining parts taken from reference TRBV11-2 and TRBJ2-4, reads EAGVAQSPRYKIIEKRQSVAFWCNPISGHATLYWYQQILGQGPKLLIQFQNNGVVDDSQLPKDRFSAERLKGVDSTLKIQPAKLEDSAVYLCASSQILDYQNIQYFGAGTRLSVL.

This clone appeared a single time. This rearrangement joins TRBV27 to TRBJ2-3; 14 bases agree with TRBD2. Germline CDR1 is MNHEY and CDR2 is SMNVEV (reference sequence). V shed 6 bases, J shed 4 bases, and the junction held 6 bases outside the gene matches. This CDR3 comprises 16 residues. The CDR3 region is CASSPPGLAGADTQYF. DNA for the CDR3: TGTGCCAGCAGCCCTCCGGGACTAGCGGGAGCAGATACGCAGTATTTT.

The CDR3 reads CASSEYRDNTGELFF. In nucleotides, the CDR3 is TGTGCCAGCAGTGAATATAGAGATAACACCGGGGAGCTGTTTTTT. The chain carries TRBV6-1 and TRBJ2-2; D gene uncertain. The CDR3 sequence is 15 residues long. CDR1 and CDR2 (germline): MNHNS, SASEGT. V gave up 2 bases and J gave up 2 bases, with 9 bases separating them.